These 14 T cell receptor beta chains share one sample of origin, sequenced in a study of T-cell memory formation after mild COVID-19. TCRdb ran MiXCR on the 5' RACE reads and lists one entry per CDR3 protein. The data hold around 30,000 distinct CDR3 sequences, with less than 15% observed a single time. Specimen: PBMCs or a T cell subset sorted from them (not recorded which). Every receptor here comes from an adult woman who had mild COVID-19 (a few samples of this study predate the infection). Cell type and time point are not known.

This clonotype was seen many times. The gene calls are TRBV15 and TRBJ2-6; TRBD1 or TRBD2 may be the D gene (5 bases each). In germline, CDR1 is LNHNV, CDR2 YYDKDF (reference sequence). CDR3 length: 15 amino acids. V was shortened by 3 bases and J by 2 bases, with 8 bases between the two germline ends. The CDR3 loop reads CATSRRGTGANVLTF. The CDR3 coding sequence is TGTGCCACCAGCAGGAGGGGTACTGGGGCCAACGTCCTGACTTTC.

This clonotype has ten or more counts. DNA of the CDR3: TGTGCCAGCAGCCCCCCCGGCCTTCACACAGATACGCAGTATTTT. This codes for CASSPPGLHTDTQYF. The chain couples TRBV7-9 to TRBJ2-3; D not resolved. V was clipped by 5 bases and J by 2 bases, with 14 bases between them. The CDR3 spans 15 residues. Germline CDR1 SEHNR, CDR2 FQNEAQ (reference sequence).

Ten or more counts support this clonotype. This chain links TRBV5-1 with TRBJ2-3; 10 bases are shared with TRBD2. With 5 bases clipped from V and 4 bases from J, the junction kept 4 bases outside the gene matches. The CDR3 contains 14 residues. Germline V gene lookup returns CDR1 SGHRS and CDR2 YFSETQ. The CDR3 DNA is TGCGCCAGCAGGGTAGCGGGGGGCCCAGATACGCAGTATTTT. It specifies CASRVAGGPDTQYF.

This clonotype was picked up many times. This rearrangement joins TRBV13 to TRBJ1-2, with no clear D. This CDR3 is built from 15 residues. Germline assignment: CDR1 PRHDT and CDR2 FYEKMQ (reference sequence). Trimming stripped 4 bases from V and 4 bases from J, with 16 bases between. CDR3 loop: CASSSLARGTYGYTF. The DNA of the CDR3 is TGTGCCAGCAGCTCCTTGGCCAGAGGAACCTATGGCTACACCTTC.

The CDR3 reads CASSQPDRMGQFF. As DNA, the CDR3 is TGCGCCAGCAGCCAACCCGACAGGATGGGGCAGTTCTTC. This chain uses TRBV4-3 with TRBJ2-1; a weak D match, TRBD1 (6 bases). Per the germline V gene, CDR1 is LGHNA and CDR2 is YSLEER. This CDR3 region has 13 residues. Trimming shortened V by 2 bases and J by 12 bases, and 14 bases separated the two germline ends.

This clonotype was seen at least ten times. V gene TRBV24-1 combines with J gene TRBJ2-2; TRBD1 aligns across 8 bases. Germline V lookup: CDR1 KGHDR, CDR2 SFDVKD. The CDR3 is 17 residues long. V lost 1 base, J lost 5 bases, and 8 bases stayed unmatched. In DNA form, the CDR3 reads TGTGCCACCAGTGATTTTCGGACAGGGAGATTGACCGGGGAGCTGTTTTTT. It codes for CATSDFRTGRLTGELFF.

The gene calls are TRBV12-3 or TRBV12-4 and TRBJ2-3, with 8 bases aligning to TRBD2. The CDR3 loop spans 13 amino acids. Trimming at V came to 2 bases and at J to 5 bases, leaving 0 bases not matched to a gene. CDR3 region: CASSLLAGDTQYF. The CDR3 nucleotides read TGTGCCAGCAGTTTACTAGCGGGAGATACGCAGTATTTT.

This clonotype occurred many times. This chain joins TRBV7-3 and TRBJ2-5; D tentatively reads TRBD1 or TRBD2 (5 bases each). Germline CDR1 is SGHTA and CDR2 is FQGTGA. Trimming shortened V by 4 bases and J by 2 bases, and 14 bases separated the two germline ends. The CDR3 contains 15 residues. CDR3 in DNA: TGTGCCAGCAGCTCACGGCTAGAGGGGCAAGAGACCCAGTACTTC. Translating gives CASSSRLEGQETQYF. The variable domain in full, with the rest retrieved from reference TRBV7-3 and TRBJ2-5, is GAGVSQTPSNKVTEKGKYVELRCDPISGHTALYWYRQSLGQGPEFLIYFQGTGAADDSGLPNDRFFAVRPEGSVSTLKIQRTERGDSAVYLCASSSRLEGQETQYFGPGTRLLVL.

This clonotype was detected ten times or more. The gene calls are TRBV12-3 or TRBV12-4 and TRBJ2-3, with unresolved D. The CDR3 is 17 residues long. The V end lost 1 base, the J end lost 3 bases, and 17 bases lay between the germline ends. CDR3 sequence: CASSLGQFDGATDTQYF. The CDR3 bases are TGTGCCAGCAGTTTAGGCCAGTTTGATGGTGCAACAGATACGCAGTATTTT.

This clonotype came up many times. The rearrangement uses TRBV20-1 and TRBJ2-1; a possible D gene is TRBD2 (5 bases). The CDR3 is 12 residues long. The V gene's germline CDR1 is DFQATT and CDR2 SNEGSKA (reference sequence). Trimming removed 1 base at V and 10 bases at J, with 11 bases between. The CDR3 DNA is TGCAGTGCTAGAGTTGGTTGGGAGGAGCAGTTCTTC. The encoded protein is CSARVGWEEQFF.

Many counts were recorded for this clonotype. The chain employs TRBV6-5 and TRBJ2-7; TRBD1 is a possible D gene (5 bases). Trimming cost V 6 bases and J 0 bases, with 15 bases left between them. The germline V gene encodes CDR1 MNHEY and CDR2 SVGAGI. The CDR3 loop spans 15 amino acids. In DNA, the CDR3 is TGTGCCAGCAGGAAGGGGCAGAGTGGCTCCTACGAGCAGTACTTC. Translating gives CASRKGQSGSYEQYF.

This clonotype was observed many times. This chain uses TRBV3-1 with TRBJ1-2; no reliable D call. Looked up from germline, CDR1 is LGHDT and CDR2 is YNNKEL (reference sequence). Trimming removed 0 bases from V and 7 bases from J, with 6 bases in between. The CDR3 runs to 12 residues. CDR3 in amino acids: CASSQDLRGYTF. The CDR3 DNA follows: TGTGCCAGCAGCCAAGATCTACGTGGCTACACCTTC.

This clonotype was detected many times. V is TRBV29-1 and J is TRBJ2-3; the D gene is possibly TRBD2 (6 bases). Germline CDR1 and CDR2: SQVTM and ANQGSEA. This CDR3 is 14 amino acids long. Deletions cut 4 bases from V and 3 bases from J, with 14 bases between. CDR3 protein: CSVGYGGSTDTQYF. DNA for the CDR3: TGCAGCGTTGGGTATGGGGGGAGTACAGATACGCAGTATTTT.

This clonotype was counted ten times or more. This chain links TRBV11-2 with TRBJ2-2; TRBD1 might be the D (6 bases). The CDR3 has 14 residues. V gave up 5 bases and J gave up 1 base, with 8 bases separating them. Germline assignment: CDR1 SGHAT and CDR2 FQNNGV. CDR3 in DNA: TGTGCCAGCAGCCCACAGGGGAACACCGGGGAGCTGTTTTTT. Its translation is CASSPQGNTGELFF.